This T cell receptor beta chain came from a study of cytomegalovirus exposure and HLA in healthy donors (dated by TCRdb to about 2017). Turning to the overall study: An earlier analysis of some 620 of the donors reported over 250 Gb of sequence data and about 120 million unique TCR beta sequences obtained from 150 million to 200 million T cells. An early release covering 500 to 750 HLA-typed donors comprised about 300 gigabases of sequencing data and approximately 80 million unique TCR sequences. Of the 398 genotyped donors, 70% to 90% were placed in the genetic ancestry cluster associated with self-reported Caucasian donors. The study was designed to test whether signatures of past pathogen exposure could be identified by cataloging public T cell receptors. The study used immunosequencing to profile the T cell repertoires of 666 subjects and linked those repertoires to cytomegalovirus serostatus. A separate validation cohort of 100 to 150 different subjects was used in addition to the roughly 620-subject first cohort. To predict cytomegalovirus infection status, the study combined high-throughput TCR immunosequencing, statistical association of individual TCRs with disease status, and machine learning. A later analysis re-examined previously published TCR beta repertoires from several hundred donors and added high-resolution HLA genotyping to investigate patterns of TCR occurrence. Rather than using new phenotypic data, the later analysis identified candidate immune exposures from TCR beta sequences and from how often those sequences occurred across donors. An earlier analysis of some 500 of the donors used high-throughput TCR beta sequencing to judge whether each TCR beta V gene segment behaved as functional or pseudogenic. Donor age, sex, ethnicity and CMV serostatus were compiled alongside the repertoire data. In a later genetic analysis, genome-wide SNP genotypes for about 65% of the roughly 700 donors were used, and that subset was treated as a discovery cohort. All discovery cohort repertoires had been generated on a single sequencing platform. Both class I and class II loci were covered by HLA typing, at four-digit resolution. The number of typed donors differed by locus: 629-630 for A, B, C, DRB1 and DQB1; 500 to 550 for DQA1; some 590 for DPA1; and roughly 490 for DPB1. Several DR-DQ haplotypes were handled as single units for association and clustering, since linkage in the cohort was strong. Among about 370 genotyped donors of the cohort, an average of about 220,000 unique TCR beta nucleotide sequences was sequenced per donor, of which about 18% were non-productive.

Beyond this particular receptor, the publication reports: A later analysis reported that several top co-occurrence clusters appeared linked to parvovirus B19, influenza, CMV and Epstein-Barr virus. The earlier analysis of 450 to 700 of the donors excluded around 17 rarely observed V segments, including chromosome 9 orphons, because counts were too low. A total of 150 to 200 TCR beta chains were listed by the study as associated with cytomegalovirus. The authors suggested that the approach could potentially be extended to other disease states and immunological phenotypes. A group of highly shared sequence variants was considered likely to be a technical artifact of the sequencing pipeline. Three of the identified cytomegalovirus-associated TCR beta chains were confirmed in vitro to be specific for cytomegalovirus antigens. In an earlier analysis of fewer than 700 of the donors, most TCR beta V segments appeared in productive rearrangements about 87% or about 30% of the time, broadly matching IMGT annotations. Strong co-occurrence of HLA alleles, especially DR and DQ, made assigning TCR associations to individual alleles difficult. The classifier was reported to diagnose cytomegalovirus status with high specificity and sensitivity in both the original cohort and the validation cohort. Some IMGT-functional V segments, including TRBV6-2 and TRBV6-3, could not be told apart with the 87-base-pair reads, so those segments were excluded. In a later analysis, TCR association rates were found to vary across HLA loci, with the most associated TCRs seen for DRB1 alleles and the fewest for HLA-C alleles. In a later analysis, most CMV-associated TCR beta chains were found to appear HLA-restricted, with HLA associations seemingly driven largely by CMV exposure. In this cohort, only TCR beta chains were sequenced, and detectable features were limited by the absence of alpha or paired-chain data. Because HLA typing was missing for some donors at each locus, association tests included only the typed subset. A further reported finding was that TCR beta sequences accurately predicted the HLA-A and HLA-B alleles for most subjects in the first cohort. Compared with the 666-donor mean, donors in an Asian-associated ancestry cluster had fewer N-insertions in productive TCRs, according to a later genetic analysis. Compared with equally common non-associated chains, HLA-associated TCR beta chains in a later analysis were more clonally expanded and had lower generation probabilities. At a false discovery rate of 0.05, a later analysis linked some 18,000 TCR beta sequences to specific HLA alleles. Most TCR sequences were seen in very few donors, while some public TCRs were found in many individuals. Correlated functional status among segregating V segments might be attributable to linkage disequilibrium, but an unknown experimental factor could not be ruled out. Roughly uniform sequencing depth across donors was assumed in presence/absence analyses, although this assumption may not hold. In a later genetic analysis, a missense DCLRE1C variant was associated with V-gene and J-gene trimming of TCR beta chains, and the association was replicated in an independent cohort. Immune exposure information for the cohort was limited to CMV serostatus.

Library prep was done by the immunoSEQ multiplex PCR assay. The multiplex PCR relied on a mix of 60 forward primers for TCR Vbeta segments and 13 reverse primers for TCR Jbeta segments. The CDR3 region of rearranged TCR beta genes was amplified from genomic DNA by a multiplex PCR assay. Amplified TCR beta libraries were sequenced as 87-base-pair reads on the Illumina HiSeq System. As for how the authors treated the data: A later analysis tallied 70 million to 100 million unique TCR beta chains across the roughly 610 repertoires, and around 10 million of those chains were shared by two or more donors. To remove PCR and sequencing errors, raw reads were error-corrected and collapsed into unique sequences using a nearest-neighbor algorithm that merged closely related sequences. Alignment of CDR3 sequences to IMGT reference sequences was used to assign V, D and J gene segments. Each retained sequence needed at least a six-nucleotide match to both a V gene segment and a J gene segment. A rearrangement was called productive if the CDR3 had no stop codons and remained in frame with V and J, and every other rearrangement was called non-productive. Following IMGT convention, CDR3 was defined as the stretch from the second conserved V-encoded cysteine up to the conserved J-encoded phenylalanine. The earlier analysis of some 550 of the donors excluded any sequence lacking an unambiguous match to a single V gene segment. In an earlier analysis of approximately 560 of the donors, a V segment was called functional when productive rearrangements were above 56.7%, and segregating when the standard deviation between donors exceeded 5%. A statistical classification framework was developed to diagnose cytomegalovirus status using the catalog of TCR beta chain sequences. In a later analysis, TCR nucleotide sequences were compared against IMGT/GENE-DB human TR gene sequences so that V and J genes could be assigned. The TCRdist pipeline was used in a later analysis to assign CDR3 sequences and most-parsimonious VDJ recombination scenarios. A later analysis defined each TCR beta chain by its CDR3 amino acid sequence plus V-gene family, and excluded reads lacking a unique V-gene family. As a way to deal with suspected cross-contamination and a sequencing artifact, a later analysis dropped under 600 nucleotide sequences that were highly shared and had low generation probability. In a later analysis, a clonal expansion index for each public chain was calculated from normalized within-repertoire ranks of inferred template counts. A later analysis computed generation probabilities with a VDJ recombination model fitted to out-of-frame rearrangements, and checked the results against IGoR. In a later analysis, hypergeometric tests were used to score TCR-TCR, TCR-HLA and TCR-CMV co-occurrence, with a repertoire-size bias correction applied to TCR pairs. False discovery rates were estimated in a later analysis by permuting HLA or CMV assignments 20 times. In a later analysis, co-occurring TCRs were grouped using DBSCAN, and TCRdist sequence similarity was added for clustering within HLA-allele-positive subsets. For co-occurrence clustering, repertoires with fewer than 30,000 or more than 120,000 public chains were excluded, along with several repertoires with anomalous nucleotide sharing. Imported from immuneACCESS, the table was reduced by TCRdb to in-frame sequences with V and J called. These copies leave out some clones; in studies compared against another copy, an unresolved V gene accounts for under half, and the cause of the remainder is not known. V, J and clone size were drawn from that table, and D and trimming were deduced from the DNA. The sample table shows tens of thousands of clones, and roughly four fifths are seen once. Of the sample, 8% to 9% falls within the top ten clones.

Notes on this clone: Its antigen remains undetermined. Within one base of it there is no much larger clone, and no base qualities were kept.

The cohort comprised fewer than 750 healthy bone marrow donors. At the time of sampling, every cohort member was nominally healthy, though immune exposures that went unrecorded were likely present. The donor tested CMV seropositive, placing the donor among the 289 seropositive members of the cohort. A peripheral blood sample was provided by each donor, and peripheral blood mononuclear cells were used for TCR beta sequencing. The Qiagen DNeasy Blood Extraction Kit was used to extract genomic DNA from the blood cell samples. The germline V gene (reference sequence) sets CDR1 to SGHNT and CDR2 to YYREEE. V is pruned by 0 bases and J by 5 bases, leaving 2 bases of the junction without a gene match. Spanning cysteine to phenylalanine, the CDR3 consists of 14 amino acids. Just the 42-base CDR3 DNA is kept, in frame starting at base 1.

The receptor's source is a woman in her twenties or thirties in good health and CMV-seropositive. The rearranged segments are TRBV5-4 and TRBJ2-1, with TRBD2 matching 7 junction bases. Sequenced input: PBMCs. The CDR3 protein is CASSLGLANNEQFF. Read as DNA, the sequence is TGTGCCAGCAGCTTGGGACTAGCCAACAATGAGCAGTTCTTC. Outside the CDR3, residues come from the reference TRBV5-4 and TRBJ2-1 proteins, so the full variable domain is: ETGVTQSPTHLIKTRGQQVTLRCSSQSGHNTVSWYQQALGQGPQFIFQYYREEENGRGNFPPRFSGLQFPNYSSELNVNALELDDSALYLCASSLGLANNEQFFGPGTRLTVL.